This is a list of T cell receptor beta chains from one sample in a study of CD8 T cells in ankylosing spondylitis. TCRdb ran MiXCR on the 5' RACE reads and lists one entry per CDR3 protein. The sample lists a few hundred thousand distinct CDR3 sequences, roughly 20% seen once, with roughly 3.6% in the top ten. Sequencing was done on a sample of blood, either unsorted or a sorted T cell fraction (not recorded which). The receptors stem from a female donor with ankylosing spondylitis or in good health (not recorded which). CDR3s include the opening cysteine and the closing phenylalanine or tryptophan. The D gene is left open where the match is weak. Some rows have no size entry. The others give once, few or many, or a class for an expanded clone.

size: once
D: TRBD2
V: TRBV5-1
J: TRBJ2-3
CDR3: CASSLVPGSGGTDTQYF
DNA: TGCGCCAGCAGCTTGGTTCCAGGTAGCGGGGGTACAGATACGCAGTATTTT

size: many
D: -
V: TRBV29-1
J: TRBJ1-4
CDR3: CSVEGTANEKLFF
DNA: TGCAGCGTTGAAGGGACAGCTAATGAAAAACTGTTTTTT

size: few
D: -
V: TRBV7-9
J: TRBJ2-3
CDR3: CASSSALF
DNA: TGTGCCAGCAGCTCAGCCCTCTTT

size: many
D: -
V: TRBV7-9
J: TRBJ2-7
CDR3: CASSRKEARGYEQYF
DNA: TGTGCCAGCAGCCGCAAGGAAGCGCGGGGCTACGAGCAGTACTTC

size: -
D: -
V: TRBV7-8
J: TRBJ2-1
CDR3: CASSLATLNEQFF
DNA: TGTGCCAGCAGCTTAGCGACTCTCAATGAGCAGTTCTTC

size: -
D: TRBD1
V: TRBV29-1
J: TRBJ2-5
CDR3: CSVGGTDNSF
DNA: TGCAGCGTTGGTGGGACAGACAACTCCTTC

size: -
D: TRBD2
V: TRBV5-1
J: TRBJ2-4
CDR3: CASSKAREGKNIQYF
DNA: TGCGCCAGCAGCAAGGCGAGGGAGGGCAAAAACATTCAGTACTTC

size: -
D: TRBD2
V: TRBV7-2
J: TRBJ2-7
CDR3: CASSLLAGGAYEQYF
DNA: TGTGCCAGCAGCCTTCTAGCGGGAGGGGCCTACGAGCAGTACTTC

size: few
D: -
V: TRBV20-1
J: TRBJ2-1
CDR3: CSAPRHGYNEQFF
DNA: TGCAGTGCCCCAAGACACGGCTACAATGAGCAGTTCTTC

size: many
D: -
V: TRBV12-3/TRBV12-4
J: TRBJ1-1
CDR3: CASSRDGSRNTEAFF
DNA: TGTGCCAGCAGTCGGGACGGCTCCCGGAACACTGAAGCTTTCTTT

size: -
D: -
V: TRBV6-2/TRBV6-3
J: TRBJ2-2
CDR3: CASSSRTGMDTGELFF
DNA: TGTGCCAGCAGTTCTCGAACGGGTATGGACACCGGGGAGCTGTTTTTT

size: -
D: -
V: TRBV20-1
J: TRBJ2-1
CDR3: CSAIRGSNNEQFF
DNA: TGCAGTGCCATAAGGGGCAGTAACAATGAGCAGTTCTTC

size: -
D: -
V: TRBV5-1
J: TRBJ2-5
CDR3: CASSQPPMGGQETQYF
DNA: TGCGCCAGCAGCCAACCTCCGATGGGGGGCCAAGAGACCCAGTACTTC

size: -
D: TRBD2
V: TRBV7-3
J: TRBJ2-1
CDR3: CASSSGGFNNEQFF
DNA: TGTGCCAGCAGCTCCGGGGGGTTTAACAATGAGCAGTTCTTC

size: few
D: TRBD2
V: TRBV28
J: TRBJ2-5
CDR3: CASSPQIAGGETQYF
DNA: TGTGCCAGCAGTCCACAAATAGCGGGAGGGGAGACCCAGTACTTC